This T cell receptor (beta chain) comes out of a study of shared clonotypes between healthy human individuals. Study background: Aged 18 to 49, the donors were a couple of women and a few men. Study results and caveats: Represented genetic and exposure-history diversity was restricted by having few donors.

Naive CD8 cells were CD45RO-negative, positively selected for CCR7, excluding terminally differentiated effector memory CD45RA+ cells. All of the donors resided in Nashville, Tennessee, and each was a Caucasian adult. Germline-derived CDR1 and CDR2 are MNHEY and SVGAGI. Trimming took off 0 bases at V and 5 bases at J, with 7 bases between the two ends. The CDR3 length is 13 residues. This clone was counted a single time. Its matching antigen is unknown. An assay was performed, and its level was deep. Measured with immunoSEQ multiplex PCR; TCRdb has only the in-frame clones, and not every one. The repertoire consists of about 820,000 clones, with around 93% occurring once and the leading ten covering less than 25%.

The rearrangement joins TRBV6-5 to TRBJ1-2; D is undetermined. Specimen: naive CD8+ T cells sorted from blood. The receptor's source is a man aged 25-45 years in good health. This CDR3 is CASSYSRAYGYTF. CDR3 nucleotide sequence: TGTGCCAGCAGTTACTCGCGAGCTTATGGCTACACCTTC.